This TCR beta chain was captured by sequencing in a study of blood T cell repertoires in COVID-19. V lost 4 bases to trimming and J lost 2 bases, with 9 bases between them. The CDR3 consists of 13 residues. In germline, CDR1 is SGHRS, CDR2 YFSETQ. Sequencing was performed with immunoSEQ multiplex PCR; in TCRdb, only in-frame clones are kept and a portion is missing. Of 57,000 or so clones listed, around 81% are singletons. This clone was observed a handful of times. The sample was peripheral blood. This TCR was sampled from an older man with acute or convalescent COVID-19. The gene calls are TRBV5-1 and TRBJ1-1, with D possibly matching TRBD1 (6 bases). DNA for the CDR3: TGCGCCAGCAGCCCCGGGACAAACACTGAAGCTTTCTTT. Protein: CASSPGTNTEAFF.